Listed here are 10 T cell receptor beta chains from one sample, sequenced in a study of T cell changes during pregnancy in multiple sclerosis. The data were produced by immunoSEQ multiplex PCR, yet TCRdb's version contains in-frame clones alone and is incomplete. This sample carries tens of thousands of clones, approximately 90% of them seen once, and the ten largest clones take over 0.75%. Here the sequenced sample was CD4+ T cells from peripheral blood mononuclear cells, taken before pregnancy. The source is a female donor with multiple sclerosis, enrolled in a pregnancy study.

This rearrangement joins TRBV4-2 to TRBJ2-3; D is ambiguous. Germline V gene sequence: CDR1 LGHNA, CDR2 YNFKEQ. V was shortened by 3 bases and J by 0 bases, with 10 bases between the two germline ends. The CDR3 covers 15 residues. In DNA, the CDR3 is TGTGCCAGCAGCCAGTCAGAATCTAGCACAGATACGCAGTATTTT. Its protein is CASSQSESSTDTQYF.

The V and J genes are TRBV30 and TRBJ2-1; TRBD2 matches 7 bases. V trimming: 2 bases; J trimming: 7 bases; junction bases outside the gene matches: 14. This CDR3 comprises 16 residues. CDR1 and CDR2 from the germline V gene are GTSNPN and SVGIG (reference sequence). The CDR3 sequence is CAWSSMVGGTGNEQFF. DNA for the CDR3: TGTGCCTGGAGTAGCATGGTGGGAGGGACGGGAAATGAGCAGTTCTTC. Filled out from reference TRBV30 and TRBJ2-1, the complete variable domain reads SQTIHQWPATLVQPVGSPLSLECTVEGTSNPNLYWYRQAAGRGLQLLFYSVGIGQISSEVPQNLSASRPQDRQFILSSKKLLLSDSGFYLCAWSSMVGGTGNEQFFGPGTRLTVL.

This clone was counted between two and nine times. The chain carries TRBV9 and TRBJ2-1; 15 bases fit TRBD2. Trimming removed 2 bases from V and 3 bases from J; junction bases left unmatched: 6. The CDR3 is 18 residues long. CDR1 is SGDLS, CDR2 YYNGEE, per germline. CDR3 DNA: TGTGCCAGCAGCGTGGGGACTAGCGGGAGGTGGGGCTACAATGAGCAGTTCTTC. Protein product: CASSVGTSGRWGYNEQFF.

V is TRBV29-1 and J is TRBJ2-7; 12 bases map to TRBD1. The CDR3 runs 18 residues. From germline, CDR1 is SQVTM and CDR2 ANQGSEA. The trim removed 1 base at V and 3 bases at J, leaving 13 bases unmatched. In nucleotides, the CDR3 is TGCAGCGTTGAAGCGAATATCCCGGGACAGGGGGCTCTCTACGAGCAGTACTTC. This codes for CSVEANIPGQGALYEQYF.

The CDR3 nucleotides are TGTGCCAGCAGTCCAACAGGGGCTAATGAAAAACTGTTTTTT. This codes for CASSPTGANEKLFF. This chain connects TRBV7-9 to TRBJ1-4, with TRBD1 matching 7 bases. The CDR3 length is 14 residues. CDR1 and CDR2 from the germline V gene are SEHNR and FQNEAQ (reference sequence). The trim removed 6 bases at V and 3 bases at J, leaving 4 bases unmatched.

CDR3 DNA sequence: TGCGCCAGCACCCCGAGCCGGACTAGCAGCTACGAGCAGTACTTC. Translated: CASTPSRTSSYEQYF. This sequence joins TRBV10-1 and TRBJ2-7; 8 bases are shared with TRBD2. This CDR3 is 15 amino acids long. The germline CDR1 and CDR2 sequences are WNHNN and SYGVQD (reference sequence). The trim removed 7 bases at V and 3 bases at J, leaving 11 bases unmatched.

Only a few counts were recorded for this clone. V gene TRBV23-1 combines with J gene TRBJ2-1; 8 bases fit TRBD2. TRBV23-1 is flagged as an ORF with uncertain function. This CDR3 region has 15 residues. J lost 7 bases, V lost 1 base, and 6 bases had no gene match. The CDR3 DNA is TGCGCCAGCAGTCAATGCGGGACTAGGGCAAATGAGCAGTTCTTC. This sequence encodes CASSQCGTRANEQFF.

This chain links TRBV5-1 with TRBJ2-2; D not certain. Per the germline V gene, CDR1 is SGHRS and CDR2 is YFSETQ. The length of the CDR3 is 16 residues. The ends were cut back, 3 bases at V and 1 base at J, with 13 bases in the middle. CDR3 in DNA: TGCGCCAGCAGCTCCCGAGGCGGTGAGAACACCGGGGAGCTGTTTTTT. It yields the protein CASSSRGGENTGELFF.

This clone turned up a few times. This sequence joins TRBV28 and TRBJ2-3; 7 positions agree with TRBD1. This CDR3 has 14 amino acids. J was trimmed by 0 bases and V by 4 bases; bases with no gene match: 1. Germline V gene lookup returns CDR1 MDHEN and CDR2 SYDVKM. The chain's CDR3 is CASSSQGSTDTQYF. Here the CDR3 DNA reads TGTGCCAGCAGTTCACAGGGGAGCACAGATACGCAGTATTTT.

V gene TRBV6-6 combines with J gene TRBJ1-1; no reliable D call. Trimming left V 1 base short and J 2 bases short, with 14 bases between. This CDR3 region has 16 residues. Germline V gene lookup returns CDR1 MNHNY and CDR2 SVGAGI (reference sequence). This chain's CDR3 is CASSYLPLRDNTEAFF. DNA of the CDR3: TGTGCCAGCAGTTACTTACCACTCCGCGATAACACTGAAGCTTTCTTT.